The present TCR beta chain was sequenced within a study of T-cell reconstitution after alpha-beta-depleted transplantation in children (dated by TCRdb to 2016 to 2017). Study-wide context: The study quantitatively tracked T-cell immune reconstitution after TCRalphabeta/CD19-depleted allogeneic hematopoietic cell transplantation in children using TCR repertoire profiling. Study-level results and caveats: The apparently early alphabetaT-cell count recovery about two months after transplant was reportedly dependent on only several hundred rapidly expanded clones derived from non-depleted graft cells. Over the following months the frequencies of hyperexpanded clones went down, and after one year T-cell counts and TCRbeta diversity were mostly credited to newly produced T cells. In some patients, high TCRbeta diversity at day 60 was attributed to recipient T cells and intrathymic progenitors that had survived conditioning.

In its sample, this clonotype was seen many times. It lacks a known antigen. No per-base quality is available; no much larger clone lies one base away. The treatment or condition label corresponds to: allogeneic hematopoietic cell transplantation with graft depleted of TCRalphabeta T cells and CD19 B cells. The transplant recipients were children given TCRalphabeta/CD19-depleted allogeneic hematopoietic cell grafts. The library was generated by PCR. Sequencing took place on an Illumina HiSeq 2500. TCR libraries were prepared with molecular barcoding, using unique molecular identifiers to normalize TCRbeta repertoire quantification. TCRdb took the public reads, trimmed them with fastp at Q25, ran MiXCR for clone calling and kept in-frame beta chains. Each record represents a unique CDR3 protein, reported with the most common genes and DNA among its rows. This sample comprises some 180,000 distinct CDR3 sequences, about 7% of them detected only once. The leading ten clones occupy approximately 5.7% of the sample.

The CDR3 sequence holds 15 residues, the cysteine and phenylalanine included. The sequence is cut down to CDR3 DNA, 45 bases in frame from base 1. Via the germline V gene, CDR1 is MNHEY and CDR2 SVGAGI. The junction carries 15 bases between V and J, which are trimmed by 2 bases and 4 bases respectively. The clonotype originates from a boy younger than 10 with acute lymphoblastic leukemia, due to receive a stem cell transplant. The sample was PBMCs, taken before TCRalphabeta/CD19-depleted stem cell transplant. The sequence is built from TRBV6-5 and TRBJ2-7; TRBD2 is a possible D gene, resting on 6 matching bases. CDR3 sequence: CASSYTGTTSYEQYF. At the DNA level, the sequence is TGTGCCAGCAGTTACACCGGGACGACTAGTTACGAGCAGTACTTC.